This T cell receptor (beta chain) was identified during a study of blood T cell repertoires in COVID-19. Across the study: COVID-19 samples collected from the United States, Italy and Spain covered acute and convalescent phases. Nucleic acid was either cDNA or gDNA, and it came from T cells, B-cell-depleted T cells, or PBMCs.

Trimming took off 1 base at V and 9 bases at J, with 16 bases between the two ends. This CDR3 has 15 amino acids. Germline V lookup: CDR1 LGHNA, CDR2 YSLEER. Original methodology: Nucleated cell number was recorded as an estimate derived from reference gene primer amplification. The repertoire was sequenced with immunoSEQ multiplex PCR; TCRdb's copy has only in-frame clones and lacks some. V and J calls and clone size are copied from that table; D and trimming were computed from the DNA. The sample carries over 250,000 clones, about 91% recorded once. Sample: peripheral blood. V and J are TRBV4-3 and TRBJ1-5, with D possibly matching TRBD1 (6 bases). This TCR was sampled from a woman in her sixties or seventies with acute or convalescent COVID-19. The CDR3 loop is CASSQAYREGLPQHF. The DNA for the CDR3 is TGCGCCAGCAGCCAAGCCTACAGGGAAGGGCTGCCCCAGCATTTT.